Given below is one TCR beta chain in context. Its target is unknown. These data come from a study of Graves' ophthalmopathy and Graves' hyperthyroidism. Study details: Researchers obtained peripheral blood at initial diagnosis, before any treatment had begun.

From RNA, the CDR3 regions of TCR beta chains were amplified and sequenced. Scientists carried out first-round RT-PCR using HTBI primers and then a second-round multiplex PCR. TCRdb itself ran the multiplex PCR reads through MiXCR, one entry per CDR3 protein. Of some 210,000 distinct CDR3 sequences detected, around 28% appear once; the ten largest clones hold approximately 8.2%. Ophthalmopathy donors' eye disease showed moderate-to-severe activity, CAS of at least 3, NOSPECS of at least 4 and duration under 3 months. Excluded: other autoimmune disease, uncontrolled infection, pregnancy or lactation. Study observations and caveats: In separating ophthalmopathy from stable hyperthyroidism, a 13-signature model achieved about 90% sensitivity and around 81% specificity.

Material: peripheral blood. This receptor was taken from a man aged 45-60 years with Graves' ophthalmopathy.

The CDR3 protein is CATQVGGLTTYEQYF. The CDR3, as DNA: TGTGCCACCCAAGTGGGGGGCCTAACCACCTACGAGCAGTACTTC. The V gene is TRBV25-1, the J gene TRBJ2-7; D is possibly TRBD1 or TRBD2 (6 bases each). Germline assignment: CDR1 MGHDK and CDR2 SYGVNS. V lost 10 bases, J lost 2 bases, and 21 bases lay in between. This CDR3 is 15 amino acids long.